The present T cell receptor beta chain was sequenced within a study of beta chain features in type 1 diabetes. Notes on the study in general: Cells with high TCR expression could be over-represented when cDNA is sequenced.

Reverse transcribing all isolated RNA meant expressed TCRB transcripts were sequenced. TCRdb keeps only in-frame clones here, not all; method: immunoSEQ multiplex PCR. Here the sample spans around 250,000 clones, roughly 14% being singletons. This CDR3 region has 14 residues. Germline CDR1 and CDR2: MNHEY and SVGAGI. The J segment lost 4 bases and the V segment lost 4 bases, leaving 3 bases of the junction unmatched. A note on this clone: The target antigen is unknown.

The TCR was taken from a middle-aged woman in good health. Source material: naive CD4+ T cells from blood. The chain recombines TRBV6-5 with TRBJ1-1, with 10 bases aligning to TRBD1. The CDR3 reads CASSSRTGGTEAFF. DNA of the CDR3: TGTGCCAGCAGTTCCAGGACAGGGGGCACTGAAGCTTTCTTT.